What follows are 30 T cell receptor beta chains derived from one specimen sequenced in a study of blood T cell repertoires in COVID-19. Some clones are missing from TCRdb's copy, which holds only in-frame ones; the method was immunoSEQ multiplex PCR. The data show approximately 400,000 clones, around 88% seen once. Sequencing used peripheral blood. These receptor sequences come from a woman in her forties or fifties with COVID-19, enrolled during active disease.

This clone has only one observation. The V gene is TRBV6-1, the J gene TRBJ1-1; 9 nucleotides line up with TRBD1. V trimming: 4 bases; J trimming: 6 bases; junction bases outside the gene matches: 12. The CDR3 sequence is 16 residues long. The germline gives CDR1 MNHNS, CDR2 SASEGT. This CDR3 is CASSGLSGTGPAEAFF. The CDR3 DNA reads TGTGCCAGCAGTGGCCTTTCCGGGACAGGGCCTGCTGAAGCTTTCTTT.

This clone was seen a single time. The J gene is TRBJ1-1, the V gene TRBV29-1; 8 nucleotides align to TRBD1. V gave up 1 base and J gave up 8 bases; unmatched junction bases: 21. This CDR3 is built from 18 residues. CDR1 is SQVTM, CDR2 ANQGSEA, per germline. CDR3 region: CSVEVTGVDRGTGWEAFF. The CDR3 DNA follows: TGCAGCGTTGAAGTGACAGGGGTTGATCGCGGTACCGGCTGGGAAGCTTTCTTT.

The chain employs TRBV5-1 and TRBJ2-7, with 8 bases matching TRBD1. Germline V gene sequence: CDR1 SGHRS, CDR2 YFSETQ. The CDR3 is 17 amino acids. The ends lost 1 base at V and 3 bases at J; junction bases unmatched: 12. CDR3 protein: CASSLTPGGLTFYEQYF. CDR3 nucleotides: TGCGCCAGCAGCTTGACCCCAGGGGGCCTTACCTTCTACGAGCAGTACTTC.

CDR3 DNA sequence: TGTGCCAGCAGCCCGACGGGTAGCAGCCAAGAGACCCAGTACTTC. Translating gives CASSPTGSSQETQYF. This sequence joins TRBV6-5 and TRBJ2-5; D unclear. V lost 6 bases and J lost 1, with 15 bases in between. Germline CDR1 reads MNHEY; CDR2 reads SVGAGI. CDR3 length: 15 residues.

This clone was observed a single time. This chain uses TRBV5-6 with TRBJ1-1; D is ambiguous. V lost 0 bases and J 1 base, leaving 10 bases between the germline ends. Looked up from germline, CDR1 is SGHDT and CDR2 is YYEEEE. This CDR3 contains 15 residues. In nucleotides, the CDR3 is TGTGCCAGCAGCTTGGTGGCAGACTGGAACACTGAAGCTTTCTTT. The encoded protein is CASSLVADWNTEAFF.

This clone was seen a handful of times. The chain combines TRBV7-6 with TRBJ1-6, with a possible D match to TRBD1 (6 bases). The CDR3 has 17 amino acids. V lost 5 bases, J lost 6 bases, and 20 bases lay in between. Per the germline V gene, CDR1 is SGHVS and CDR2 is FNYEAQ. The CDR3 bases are TGTGCCAGCAGCCCCGAGGGGGGGCTCATTACTAATTCACCCCTCCACTTT. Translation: CASSPEGGLITNSPLHF.

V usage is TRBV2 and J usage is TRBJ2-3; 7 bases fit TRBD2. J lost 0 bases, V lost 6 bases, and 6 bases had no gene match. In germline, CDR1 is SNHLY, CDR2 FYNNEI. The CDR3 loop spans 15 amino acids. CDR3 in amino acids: CASRASGTSTDTQYF. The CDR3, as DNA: TGTGCCAGCAGGGCTAGCGGAACTAGCACAGATACGCAGTATTTT.

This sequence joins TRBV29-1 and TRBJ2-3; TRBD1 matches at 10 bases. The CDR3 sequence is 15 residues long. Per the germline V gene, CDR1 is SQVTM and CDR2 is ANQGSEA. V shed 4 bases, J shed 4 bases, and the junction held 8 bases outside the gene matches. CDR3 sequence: CSVAPGQGQSDTQYF. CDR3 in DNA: TGCAGCGTTGCGCCGGGACAGGGGCAGTCAGATACGCAGTATTTT.

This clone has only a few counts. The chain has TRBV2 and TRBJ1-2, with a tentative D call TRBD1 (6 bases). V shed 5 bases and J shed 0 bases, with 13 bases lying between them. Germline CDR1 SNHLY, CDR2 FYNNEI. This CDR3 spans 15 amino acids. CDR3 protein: CASSPDRTANYGYTF. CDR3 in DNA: TGTGCCAGCAGTCCAGACAGGACAGCTAACTATGGCTACACCTTC. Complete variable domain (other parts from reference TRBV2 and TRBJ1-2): EPEVTQTPSHQVTQMGQEVILRCVPISNHLYFYWYRQILGQKVEFLVSFYNNEISEKSEIFDDQFSVERPDGSNFTLKIRSTKLEDSAMYFCASSPDRTANYGYTFGSGTRLTVV.

The CDR3 DNA reads as TGTGCCAGCAGCCAGACAGAGATCTATGGCTACACCTTC. As protein: CASSQTEIYGYTF. The V and J genes are TRBV14 and TRBJ1-2; D is perhaps TRBD1 (5 bases). Deletions cut 3 bases from V and 4 bases from J, with 9 bases between. Per the germline V gene, CDR1 is SGHDN and CDR2 is FVKESK. This CDR3 region has 13 residues.

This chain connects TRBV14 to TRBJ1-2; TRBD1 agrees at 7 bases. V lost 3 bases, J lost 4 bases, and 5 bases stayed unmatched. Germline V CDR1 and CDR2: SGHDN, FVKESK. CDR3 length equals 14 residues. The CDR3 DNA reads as TGTGCCAGCAGCCACGGGGACAGCTCCTATGGCTACACCTTC. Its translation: CASSHGDSSYGYTF.

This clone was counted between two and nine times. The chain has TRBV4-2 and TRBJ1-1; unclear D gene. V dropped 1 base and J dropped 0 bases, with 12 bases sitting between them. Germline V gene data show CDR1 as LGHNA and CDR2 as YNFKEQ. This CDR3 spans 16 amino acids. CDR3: CASSQGEGLMNTEAFF. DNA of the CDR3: TGTGCCAGCAGCCAAGGTGAGGGCCTCATGAACACTGAAGCTTTCTTT.

CDR3 protein: CASSDSGLGPEAFF. The CDR3 region has the DNA TGTGCCAGCAGTGATTCGGGGTTAGGCCCTGAAGCTTTCTTT. This sequence joins TRBV6-1 and TRBJ1-1; D not resolved. The length of the CDR3 is 14 residues. V was clipped by 3 bases and J by 6 bases, with 14 bases between them. Germline assignment: CDR1 MNHNS and CDR2 SASEGT.

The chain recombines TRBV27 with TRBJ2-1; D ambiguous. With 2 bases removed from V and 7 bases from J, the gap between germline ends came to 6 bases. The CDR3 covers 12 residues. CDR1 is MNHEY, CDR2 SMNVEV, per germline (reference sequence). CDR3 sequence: CASSLTGNEQFF. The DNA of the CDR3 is TGTGCCAGCAGTTTAACCGGGAATGAGCAGTTCTTC.

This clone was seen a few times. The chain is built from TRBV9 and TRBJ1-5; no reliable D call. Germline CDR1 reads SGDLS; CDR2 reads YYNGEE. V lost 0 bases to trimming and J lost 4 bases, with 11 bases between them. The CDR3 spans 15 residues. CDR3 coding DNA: TGTGCCAGCAGCGTAGACCCTTTCCGGAATCAGCCCCAGCATTTT. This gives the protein CASSVDPFRNQPQHF.

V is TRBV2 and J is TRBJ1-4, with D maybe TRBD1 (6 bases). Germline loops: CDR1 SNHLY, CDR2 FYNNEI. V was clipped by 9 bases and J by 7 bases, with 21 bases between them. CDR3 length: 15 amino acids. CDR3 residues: CARAQQGSGGEKLFF. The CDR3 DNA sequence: TGTGCCAGGGCGCAACAGGGCTCGGGTGGTGAAAAACTGTTTTTT. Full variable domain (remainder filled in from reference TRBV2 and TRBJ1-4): EPEVTQTPSHQVTQMGQEVILRCVPISNHLYFYWYRQILGQKVEFLVSFYNNEISEKSEIFDDQFSVERPDGSNFTLKIRSTKLEDSAMYFCARAQQGSGGEKLFFGSGTQLSVL.

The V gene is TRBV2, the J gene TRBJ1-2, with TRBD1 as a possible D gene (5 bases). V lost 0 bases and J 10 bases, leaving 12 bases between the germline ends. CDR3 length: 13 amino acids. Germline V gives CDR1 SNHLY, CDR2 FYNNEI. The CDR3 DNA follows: TGTGCCAGCAGTGAAGCGCGGGGGGGTCACTACACCTTC. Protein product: CASSEARGGHYTF.

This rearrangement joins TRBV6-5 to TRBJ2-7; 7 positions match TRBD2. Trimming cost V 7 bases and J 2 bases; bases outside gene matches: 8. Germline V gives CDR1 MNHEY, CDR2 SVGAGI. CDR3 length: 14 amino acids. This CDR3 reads CASTMGGAAYEQYF. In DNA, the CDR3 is TGTGCCAGCACGATGGGAGGGGCCGCCTACGAGCAGTACTTC.

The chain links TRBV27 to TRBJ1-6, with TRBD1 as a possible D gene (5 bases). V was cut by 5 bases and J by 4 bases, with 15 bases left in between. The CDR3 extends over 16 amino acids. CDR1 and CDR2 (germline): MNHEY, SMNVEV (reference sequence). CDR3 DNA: TGTGCCAGCAGTCCATGGACAAATAGTTATAATTCACCCCTCCACTTT. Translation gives CASSPWTNSYNSPLHF.

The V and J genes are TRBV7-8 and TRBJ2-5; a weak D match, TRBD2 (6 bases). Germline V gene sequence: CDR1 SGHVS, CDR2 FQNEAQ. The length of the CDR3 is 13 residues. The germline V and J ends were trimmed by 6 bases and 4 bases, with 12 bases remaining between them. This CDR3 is CASRRDQGETQYF. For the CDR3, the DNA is TGTGCCAGCAGGCGGGACCAGGGAGAGACCCAGTACTTC.

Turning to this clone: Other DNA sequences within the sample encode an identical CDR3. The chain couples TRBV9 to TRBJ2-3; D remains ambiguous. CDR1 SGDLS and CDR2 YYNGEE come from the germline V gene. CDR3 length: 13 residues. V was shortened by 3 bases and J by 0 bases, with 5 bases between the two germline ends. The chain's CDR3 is CASSELSTDTQYF. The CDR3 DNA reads TGTGCCAGCAGCGAGCTCAGCACAGATACGCAGTATTTT.

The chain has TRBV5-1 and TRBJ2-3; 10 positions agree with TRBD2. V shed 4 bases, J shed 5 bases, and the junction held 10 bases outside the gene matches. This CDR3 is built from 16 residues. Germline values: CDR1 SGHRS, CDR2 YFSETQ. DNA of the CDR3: TGCGCCAGCAGCCCCCCTATAGCGGGGGGTAAAGATACGCAGTATTTT. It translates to CASSPPIAGGKDTQYF.

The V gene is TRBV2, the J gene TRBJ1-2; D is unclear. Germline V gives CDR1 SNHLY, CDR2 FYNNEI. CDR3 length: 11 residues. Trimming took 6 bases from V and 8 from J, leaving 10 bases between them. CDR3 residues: CASRTGSGYTF. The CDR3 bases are TGTGCCAGCAGGACCGGGAGCGGCTACACCTTC.

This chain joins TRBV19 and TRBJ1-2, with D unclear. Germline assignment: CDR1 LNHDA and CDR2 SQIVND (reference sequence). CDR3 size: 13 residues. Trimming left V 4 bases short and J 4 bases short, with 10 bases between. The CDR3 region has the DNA TGTGCCAGTAGTAGTGGCACCCTCTATGGCTACACCTTC. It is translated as CASSSGTLYGYTF.

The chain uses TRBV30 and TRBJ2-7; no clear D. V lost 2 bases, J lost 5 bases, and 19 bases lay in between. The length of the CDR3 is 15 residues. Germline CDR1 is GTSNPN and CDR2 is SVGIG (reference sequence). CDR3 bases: TGTGCCTGGAGTCTTCAGGTGGCCAGAGCCCACGAGCAGTACTTC. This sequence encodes CAWSLQVARAHEQYF.

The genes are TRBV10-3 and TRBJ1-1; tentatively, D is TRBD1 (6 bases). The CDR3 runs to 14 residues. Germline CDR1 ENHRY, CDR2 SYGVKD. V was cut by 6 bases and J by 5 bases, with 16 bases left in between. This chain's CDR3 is CAIRGGQGYTEAFF. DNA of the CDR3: TGTGCCATCAGGGGGGGGCAGGGGTATACTGAAGCTTTCTTT.

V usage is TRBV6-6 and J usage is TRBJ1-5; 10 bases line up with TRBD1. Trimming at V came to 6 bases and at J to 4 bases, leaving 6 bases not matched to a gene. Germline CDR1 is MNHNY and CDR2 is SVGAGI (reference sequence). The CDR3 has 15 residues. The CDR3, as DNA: TGTGCCAGCAGCCTTGACAGGGGGCGAAATCAGCCCCAGCATTTT. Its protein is CASSLDRGRNQPQHF.

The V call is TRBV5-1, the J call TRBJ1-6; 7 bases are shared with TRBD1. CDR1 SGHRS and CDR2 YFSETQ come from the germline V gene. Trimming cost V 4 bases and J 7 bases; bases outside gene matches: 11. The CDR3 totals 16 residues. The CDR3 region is CASSERVAGGNSPLHF. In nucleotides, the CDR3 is TGCGCCAGCAGCGAACGAGTGGCAGGGGGAAATTCACCCCTCCACTTT.

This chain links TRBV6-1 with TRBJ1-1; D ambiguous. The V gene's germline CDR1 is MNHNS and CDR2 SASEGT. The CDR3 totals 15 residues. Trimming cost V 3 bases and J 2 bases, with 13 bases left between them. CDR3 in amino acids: CASSDGASPNTEAFF. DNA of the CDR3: TGTGCCAGCAGTGACGGAGCGAGCCCCAACACTGAAGCTTTCTTT.

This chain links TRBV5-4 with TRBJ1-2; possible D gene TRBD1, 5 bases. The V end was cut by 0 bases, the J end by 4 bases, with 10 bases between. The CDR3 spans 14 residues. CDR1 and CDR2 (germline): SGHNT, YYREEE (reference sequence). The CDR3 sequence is CASSLGRVPYGYTF. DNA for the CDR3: TGTGCCAGCAGCTTGGGCAGGGTCCCCTATGGCTACACCTTC.